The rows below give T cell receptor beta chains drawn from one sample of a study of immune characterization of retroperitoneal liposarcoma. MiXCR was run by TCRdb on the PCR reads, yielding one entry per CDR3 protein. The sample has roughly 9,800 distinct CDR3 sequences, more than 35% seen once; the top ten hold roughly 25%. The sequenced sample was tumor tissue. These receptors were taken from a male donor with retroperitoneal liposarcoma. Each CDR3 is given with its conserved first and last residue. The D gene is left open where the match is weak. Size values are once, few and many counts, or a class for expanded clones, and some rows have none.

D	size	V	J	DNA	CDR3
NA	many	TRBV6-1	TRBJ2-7	TGTGCCAGCAGTGCCTATGCGGTACTCTACAATGAGCAGTACTTC	CASSAYAVLYNEQYF
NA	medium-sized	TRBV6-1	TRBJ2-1	TGTGCCAGCGGCCCGGCTGGGGAGCTACCGTACTTC	CASGPAGELPYF
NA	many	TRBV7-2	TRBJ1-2	TGTGCCAGCAGGACCGGGACGGCCGGGGGTATATATGGCTACACCTTC	CASRTGTAGGIYGYTF
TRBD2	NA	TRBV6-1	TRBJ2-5	TGTGCCAGCAGTTGGACTAGCGGGGGGGCCTCTGAGCAGTACTTC	CASSWTSGGASEQYF
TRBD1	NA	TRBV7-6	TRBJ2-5	TGTGCCAGCAGCTTCCATCACCCCCCCGGACAGGGTGGGGAGACCCAGTACTTC	CASSFHHPPGQGGETQYF
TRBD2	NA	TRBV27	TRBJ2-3	TGTGCCAGCAGTCGAATCCCTCCGACTAGCCCGGGGCCAGATACGCAGTATTTT	CASSRIPPTSPGPDTQYF
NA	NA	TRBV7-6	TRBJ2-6	TGTGCCAGCGCAGATCTGCACTCTGGGGCCAACGTCCTGACTTTC	CASADLHSGANVLTF
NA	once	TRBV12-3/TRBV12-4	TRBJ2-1	TGTGCCAGCAGTTTAGTACGGGGGTTAGGTGGCGAGCAGTTCTTC	CASSLVRGLGGEQFF
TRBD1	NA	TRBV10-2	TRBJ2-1	TGCGCCAGCAGTTACAGGGGGTTAGGATACGAGCAGTTCTTC	CASSYRGLGYEQFF
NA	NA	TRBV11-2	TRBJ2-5	TGTGCCAGCAGCCTTACGACGGAGACCCAGTACTTC	CASSLTTETQYF
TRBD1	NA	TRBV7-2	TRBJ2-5	TGTGCCAGCAGCTATGCCGGGACAGGGTTTGAGACCCAGTACTTC	CASSYAGTGFETQYF
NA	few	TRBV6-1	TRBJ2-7	TGTGCCAGCAGCCCCGGCTGGAGGGGGTACAATGAGCAGTACTTC	CASSPGWRGYNEQYF
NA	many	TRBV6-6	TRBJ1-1	TGTGCCAGCAGTTACTCTGCCAGGTTCGGAATGAACACTGAAGCTTTCTTT	CASSYSARFGMNTEAFF
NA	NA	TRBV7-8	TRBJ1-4	TGTGCCAGCAGCCCGGGTGGGGAAGGTGAACTGTTTTTT	CASSPGGEGELFF
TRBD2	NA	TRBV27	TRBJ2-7	TGTGCCAGCACTCAGCGGGGAGGCTACGAGCAGTACTTC	CASTQRGGYEQYF
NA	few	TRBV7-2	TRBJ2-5	TGTGCCAGCAGCTTAGATGGATCCTTGGAGCAGTACTTC	CASSLDGSLEQYF
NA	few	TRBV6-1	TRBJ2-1	TGTGCCAGCAGTGACCTACAGGGAAAGAGCCTAGATGAGCAGTTCTTC	CASSDLQGKSLDEQFF
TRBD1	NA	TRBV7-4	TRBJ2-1	TGTGCCAGCAGCTTAGCATCCGACAGGGGGGACGAGCAGTTCTTC	CASSLASDRGDEQFF
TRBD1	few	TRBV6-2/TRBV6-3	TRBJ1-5	TGTGCCAGCAACGACTACAGGGGCCAGCCCCAGCATTTT	CASNDYRGQPQHF
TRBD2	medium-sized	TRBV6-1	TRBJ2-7	TGTGCCATCAGCGGCCTAGCGGGAGGGCCCGGGTACGAGCAGTACTTC	CAISGLAGGPGYEQYF
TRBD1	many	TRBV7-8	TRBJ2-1	TGTGCCAGCAGCTTGACAGGGGCCTCCTACAATGAGCAGTTCTTC	CASSLTGASYNEQFF
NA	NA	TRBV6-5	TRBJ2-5	TGTGCCAGCAGTGAACAGGTTCCGGGGTTGGTTGGTGAGCAGTACTTC	CASSEQVPGLVGEQYF
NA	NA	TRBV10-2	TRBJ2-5	TGCGCCAGCAGTGATTATTTTGCGCTCGCCGATGGGGAGACCCAGTACTTC	CASSDYFALADGETQYF
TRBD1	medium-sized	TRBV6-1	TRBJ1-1	TGTGCCAGCAGGGGCCCGGGACAGAACTTCGCTGAAGCTTTCTTT	CASRGPGQNFAEAFF
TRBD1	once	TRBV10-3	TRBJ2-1	TGTGCCATCAGGGGACAGGGAGACAATGAGCAGTTCTTC	CAIRGQGDNEQFF
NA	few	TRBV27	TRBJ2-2	TGTGCCAGCAGTAGGGTCGGGACAATGAACACCGGGGAGCTGTTTTTT	CASSRVGTMNTGELFF
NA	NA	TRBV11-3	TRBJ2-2	TGTGCCAGCAGTTACCAATTTGCCGGATGGGGACCACCGAAGACCGGGGAGCTGTTTTTT	CASSYQFAGWGPPKTGELFF
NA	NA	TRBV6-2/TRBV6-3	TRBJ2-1	TGTGCCAGCCGCTGGGGGTACAATGAGCAGTTCTTC	CASRWGYNEQFF
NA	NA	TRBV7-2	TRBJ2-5	TGTGCCAGCAGCTTAGCGCTTGGGACGGGGTCCTACAATGAGCAGTACTTC	CASSLALGTGSYNEQYF
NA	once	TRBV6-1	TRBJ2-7	TGTGCCAGCAGTGAAGCGCTTGGGGGTTACGAGCAGTACTTC	CASSEALGGYEQYF
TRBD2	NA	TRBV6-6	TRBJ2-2	TGTGCCAGCAGTTACTCCATCCGGGAGCGGGGCACCGGGGAGCTGTTTTTT	CASSYSIRERGTGELFF
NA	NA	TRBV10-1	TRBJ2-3	TGCGCCAGCAGTGAGGCGGGAACAGATACGCAGTATTTT	CASSEAGTDTQYF
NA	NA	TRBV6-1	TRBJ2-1	TGTGCCAGCAGTTCGTATCTAGAAGACAATGAGCAGTTCTTC	CASSSYLEDNEQFF
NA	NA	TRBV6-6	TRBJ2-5	TGTGCCAGCAGCCCGAGGGTGTTAGCGGTAGATACGCAGTACTTC	CASSPRVLAVDTQYF
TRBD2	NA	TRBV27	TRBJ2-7	TGTGCCAGCAGTTCAGGACTAGCGGGAGGGGTGAACTACGAGCAGTACTTC	CASSSGLAGGVNYEQYF
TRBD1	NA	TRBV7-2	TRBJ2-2	TGTGCCAGCAGCCCACCGACAGGGGGCGGCGGGGAGCTGTTTTTT	CASSPPTGGGGELFF
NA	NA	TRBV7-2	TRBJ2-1	TGTGCCAGCAGCAGCTACGTGGAGAATGAGCAGTTCTTC	CASSSYVENEQFF
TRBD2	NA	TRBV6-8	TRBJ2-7	TGTGCCAGCAGATACACTAGCGGGAGGGAGAGCTCCTACAATGAGCAGTACTTC	CASRYTSGRESSYNEQYF
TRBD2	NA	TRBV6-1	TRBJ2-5	TGTGCCAGCAGTGAAGCGGGGGGGCAAGAGACCCAGTACTTC	CASSEAGGQETQYF
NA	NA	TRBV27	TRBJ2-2	TGTGCCAGCAAGGGAGGGGGCGCACCCGCGAACACCGGGGAGCTGTTTTTT	CASKGGGAPANTGELFF
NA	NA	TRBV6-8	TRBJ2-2	TGTGCCAGCAGTTACGGTCTAGTCGCCGGGGAGCTGTTTTTT	CASSYGLVAGELFF
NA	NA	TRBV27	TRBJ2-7	TGTGCCAGCAGTTTATCTCCCTTGGGCTCCTACGAGCAGTACTTC	CASSLSPLGSYEQYF
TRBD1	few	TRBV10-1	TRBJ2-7	TGCGCCAGCAGTGAGTCCAGGACAGGGGCTGGCGAGCAGTACTTC	CASSESRTGAGEQYF
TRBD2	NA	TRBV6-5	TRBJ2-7	TGTGCCAGCAGTTACGGTGCTAGCGGGAGGTCCTACGAGCAGTACTTC	CASSYGASGRSYEQYF
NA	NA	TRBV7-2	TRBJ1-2	TGTGCCAGCAGCTTTCGGGGGGCTGTCTATGGCTACACCTTC	CASSFRGAVYGYTF
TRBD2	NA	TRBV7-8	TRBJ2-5	TGTGCCAGCAGCTTAGATCCTAGCGGGAGCCTACTAGAGACCCAGTACTTC	CASSLDPSGSLLETQYF
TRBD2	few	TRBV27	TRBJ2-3	TGTGCCAGCCGCCCTGGAGGACTAGCGACATCCAGGGGGACAGATACGCAGTATTTT	CASRPGGLATSRGTDTQYF
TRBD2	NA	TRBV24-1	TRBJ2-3	TGTGCCACCAGTGAACTCGGGACTAGCGGGAGAGCCGCAGATACGCAGTATTTT	CATSELGTSGRAADTQYF
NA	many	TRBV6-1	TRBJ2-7	TGTGCCAGCAGTGAACGTGTCGCCGGCAATGAGCAGTACTTC	CASSERVAGNEQYF
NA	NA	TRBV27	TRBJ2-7	TGTGCCAGCGGAAAGACAGTCTACGAGCAGTACTTC	CASGKTVYEQYF
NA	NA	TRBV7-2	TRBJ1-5	TGTGCCAGCAGCTTAGGCCCAGGATCTGGGGGCCGGCCCCAGCATTTT	CASSLGPGSGGRPQHF
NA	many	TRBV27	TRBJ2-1	TGTGCCAGCAGTGCCGGGACCACTAACAATGAGCAGTTCTTC	CASSAGTTNNEQFF
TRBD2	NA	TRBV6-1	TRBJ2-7	TGTGCCAGCAGTGGGGAAGCGGGAGGGGCCTACGAGCAGTACTTC	CASSGEAGGAYEQYF
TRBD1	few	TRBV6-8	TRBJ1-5	TGTGCCAGCAATCACAGGGGATACAATCAGCCCCAGCATTTT	CASNHRGYNQPQHF
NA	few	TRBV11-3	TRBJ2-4	TGTGCCAGCAGCTTAGGAAGCGGGCAAAACATTCAGTACTTC	CASSLGSGQNIQYF
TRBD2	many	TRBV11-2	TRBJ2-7	TGTGCCAGCACCCCCGGGACTAGCGGACTCAATGAGCAGTACTTC	CASTPGTSGLNEQYF
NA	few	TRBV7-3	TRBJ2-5	TGTGCCAGCAGCTTATATCGGGGGAATGAGCAGTACTTC	CASSLYRGNEQYF
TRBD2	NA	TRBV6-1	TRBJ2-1	TGTGCCAGCAGCCCCGGACTAGCGGCAATTTCGGGCCAAGAGACCCAGTTCTTC	CASSPGLAAISGQETQFF
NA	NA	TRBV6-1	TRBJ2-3	TGTGCCAGCAGTGAAGAGTCTTGGGGGGTTCAGGTAGATACGCAGTATTTT	CASSEESWGVQVDTQYF